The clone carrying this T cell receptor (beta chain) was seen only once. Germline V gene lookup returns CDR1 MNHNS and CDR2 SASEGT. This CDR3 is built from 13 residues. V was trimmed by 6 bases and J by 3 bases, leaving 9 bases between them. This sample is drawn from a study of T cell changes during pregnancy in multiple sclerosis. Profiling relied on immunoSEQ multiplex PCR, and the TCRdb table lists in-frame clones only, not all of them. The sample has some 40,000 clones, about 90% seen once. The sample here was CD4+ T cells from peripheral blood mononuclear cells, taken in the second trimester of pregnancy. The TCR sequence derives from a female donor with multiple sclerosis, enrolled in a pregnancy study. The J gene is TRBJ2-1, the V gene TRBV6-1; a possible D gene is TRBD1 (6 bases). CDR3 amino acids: CASRGRGYNEQFF. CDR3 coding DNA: TGTGCCAGCAGAGGCAGGGGCTACAATGAGCAGTTCTTC.